The clone carrying this T cell receptor beta chain was counted ten times or more. The time point denotes: blood at routine non-recurrence follow-up after resection. Unsorted whole RNA samples from tumor, nontumor lung or frozen PBMC were sequenced. This entry belongs to a study of spatial heterogeneity in lung cancer. V was pared by 4 bases and J by 3 bases, with 4 bases of the junction left unmatched. This CDR3 contains 14 residues. The germline CDR1 and CDR2 sequences are SGHRS and YFSETQ. Each TCR cDNA molecule bore a unique molecular identifier. TCRdb re-derived calls from the 5' RACE reads in MiXCR, one entry per CDR3 protein. Of some 120,000 distinct CDR3 sequences in the sample, about 12% were seen once.

Sequenced material: PBMCs, taken at follow-up. V usage is TRBV5-1 and J usage is TRBJ2-3, with 8 bases that match TRBD2. This TCR was recovered from a male donor with early-stage non-small cell lung cancer. The CDR3 reads CASSPGGETDTQYF. The CDR3, as DNA: TGCGCCAGCAGCCCCGGGGGGGAAACAGATACGCAGTATTTT.